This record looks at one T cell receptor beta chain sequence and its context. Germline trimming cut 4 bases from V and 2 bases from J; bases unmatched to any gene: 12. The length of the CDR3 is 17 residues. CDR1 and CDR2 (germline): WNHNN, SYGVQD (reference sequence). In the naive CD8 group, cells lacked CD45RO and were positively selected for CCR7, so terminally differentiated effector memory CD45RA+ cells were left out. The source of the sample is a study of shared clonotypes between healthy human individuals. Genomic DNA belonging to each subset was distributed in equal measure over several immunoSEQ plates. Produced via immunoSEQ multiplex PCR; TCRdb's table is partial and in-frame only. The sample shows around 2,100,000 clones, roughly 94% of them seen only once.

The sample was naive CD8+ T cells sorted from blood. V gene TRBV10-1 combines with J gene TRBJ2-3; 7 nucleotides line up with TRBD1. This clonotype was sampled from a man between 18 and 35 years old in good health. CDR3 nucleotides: TGCGCCAGCAGTGTGTTAGTGGTCAGGGGGAACACAGATACGCAGTATTTT. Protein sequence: CASSVLVVRGNTDTQYF.